Presented here are 3 T cell receptor beta chains from one specimen sequenced in a study of beta chain features in type 1 diabetes. The entirety of the isolated RNA underwent reverse transcription, so expressed TCRB transcripts were sequenced. Sequenced by immunoSEQ multiplex PCR; TCRdb stores in-frame clones only, minus some. The data show about 620,000 clones, around 15% seen once. Sequencing used naive CD4+ T cells from blood. All receptors come from a man between 18 and 35 years old in good health.

This chain links TRBV7-9 with TRBJ2-7, with D maybe TRBD1 (6 bases). Germline values: CDR1 SEHNR, CDR2 FQNEAQ (reference sequence). The CDR3 runs to 16 residues. Trimming took off 5 bases at V and 3 bases at J, with 20 bases between the two ends. CDR3 sequence (DNA): TGTGCCAGCAGCCGAAGGAGCCGGGACACCTTCTACGAGCAGTACTTC. Translated: CASSRRSRDTFYEQYF.

The chain links TRBV12-5 to TRBJ1-5; D is perhaps TRBD1 (6 bases). Looked up from germline, CDR1 is LGHNT and CDR2 is FRNRAP. This CDR3 comprises 12 residues. Trimming left V 7 bases short and J 5 bases short, with 9 bases between. The CDR3 sequence: CASAPGDQPQHF. The CDR3 bases are TGTGCTAGTGCCCCAGGGGATCAGCCCCAGCATTTT.

The chain joins TRBV10-3 to TRBJ2-3, with D perhaps matching TRBD1 (5 bases). V lost 6 bases and J lost 1, with 11 bases in between. The CDR3 is 14 residues long. Germline lookup yields CDR1 ENHRY and CDR2 SYGVKD. The CDR3 reads CAIRGKGGTDTQYF. The CDR3 coding sequence is TGTGCCATCAGGGGCAAAGGGGGCACAGATACGCAGTATTTT.